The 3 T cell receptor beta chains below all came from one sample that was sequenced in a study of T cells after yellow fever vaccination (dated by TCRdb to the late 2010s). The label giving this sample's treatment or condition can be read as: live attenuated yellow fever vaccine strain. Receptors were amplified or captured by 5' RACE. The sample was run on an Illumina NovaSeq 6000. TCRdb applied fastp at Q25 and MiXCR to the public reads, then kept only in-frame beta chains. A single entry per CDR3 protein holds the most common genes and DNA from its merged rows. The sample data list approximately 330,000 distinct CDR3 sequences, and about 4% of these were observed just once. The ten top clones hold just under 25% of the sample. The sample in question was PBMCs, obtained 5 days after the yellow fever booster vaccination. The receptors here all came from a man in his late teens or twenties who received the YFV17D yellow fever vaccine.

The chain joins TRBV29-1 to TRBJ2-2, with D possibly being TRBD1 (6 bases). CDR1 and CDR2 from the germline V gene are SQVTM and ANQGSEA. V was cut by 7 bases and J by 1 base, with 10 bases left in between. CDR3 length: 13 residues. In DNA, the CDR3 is TGCAGCGCCCAGGACAGGAACACCGGGGAGCTGTTTTTT. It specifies CSAQDRNTGELFF.

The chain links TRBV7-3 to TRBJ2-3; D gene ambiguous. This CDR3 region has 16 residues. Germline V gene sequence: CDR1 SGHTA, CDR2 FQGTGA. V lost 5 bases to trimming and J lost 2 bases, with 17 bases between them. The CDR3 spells CASSPGGYALTDTQYF. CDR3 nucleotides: TGTGCCAGCAGCCCGGGCGGTTACGCCCTCACAGATACGCAGTATTTT. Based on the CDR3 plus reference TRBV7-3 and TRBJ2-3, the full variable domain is GAGVSQTPSNKVTEKGKYVELRCDPISGHTALYWYRQSLGQGPEFLIYFQGTGAADDSGLPNDRFFAVRPEGSVSTLKIQRTERGDSAVYLCASSPGGYALTDTQYFGPGTRLTVL.

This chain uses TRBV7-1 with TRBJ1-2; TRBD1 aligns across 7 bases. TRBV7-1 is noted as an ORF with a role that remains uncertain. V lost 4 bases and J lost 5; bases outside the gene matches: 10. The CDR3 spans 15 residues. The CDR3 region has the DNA TGTGCCAGCAGCTTTGGGACAGTAACCGTGTATGGCTACACCTTC. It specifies CASSFGTVTVYGYTF.